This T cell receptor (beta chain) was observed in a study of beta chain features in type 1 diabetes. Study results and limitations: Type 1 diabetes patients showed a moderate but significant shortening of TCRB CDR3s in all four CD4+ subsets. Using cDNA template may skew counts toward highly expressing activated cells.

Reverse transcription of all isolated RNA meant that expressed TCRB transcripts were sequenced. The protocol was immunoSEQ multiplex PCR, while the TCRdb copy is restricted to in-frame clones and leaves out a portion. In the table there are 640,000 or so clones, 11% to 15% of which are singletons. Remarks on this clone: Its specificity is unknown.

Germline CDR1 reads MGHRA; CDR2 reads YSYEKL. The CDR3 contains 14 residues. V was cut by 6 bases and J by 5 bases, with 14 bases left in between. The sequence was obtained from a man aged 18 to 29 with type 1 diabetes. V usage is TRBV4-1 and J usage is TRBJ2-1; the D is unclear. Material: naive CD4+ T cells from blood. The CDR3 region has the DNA TGCGCCAGCAGTCCTGCCCCAGCCCACAATGAGCAGTTCTTC. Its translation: CASSPAPAHNEQFF.